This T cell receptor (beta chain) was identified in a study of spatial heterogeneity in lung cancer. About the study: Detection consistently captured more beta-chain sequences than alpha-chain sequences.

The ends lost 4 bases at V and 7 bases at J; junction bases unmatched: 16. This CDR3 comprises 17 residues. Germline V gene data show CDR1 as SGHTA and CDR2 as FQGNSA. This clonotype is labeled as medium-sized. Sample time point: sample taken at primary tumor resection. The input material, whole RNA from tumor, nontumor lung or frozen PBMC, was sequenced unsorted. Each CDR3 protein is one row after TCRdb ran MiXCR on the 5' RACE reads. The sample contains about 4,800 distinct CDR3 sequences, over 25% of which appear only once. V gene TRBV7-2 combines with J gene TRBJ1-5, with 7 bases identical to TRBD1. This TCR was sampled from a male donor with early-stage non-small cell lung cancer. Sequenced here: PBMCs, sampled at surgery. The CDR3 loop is CASSSRDSGRRRQPQHF. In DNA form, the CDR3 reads TGTGCCAGCAGCTCCCGGGACAGCGGGCGGCGGAGACAGCCCCAGCATTTT. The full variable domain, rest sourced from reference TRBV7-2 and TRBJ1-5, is GAGVSQSPSNKVTEKGKDVELRCDPISGHTALYWYRQSLGQGLEFLIYFQGNSAPDKSGLPSDRFSAERTGGSVSTLTIQRTQQEDSAVYLCASSSRDSGRRRQPQHFGDGTRLSIL.